This T cell receptor (beta chain) appears in the sequencing data of a study of blood T cell repertoires in COVID-19. Study-wide background: Researchers got acute and convalescent COVID-19 samples from the United States, Italy and Spain. The analysed material was cDNA or gDNA that came from T cells, B-cell-depleted T cells, or PBMCs.

Source study methods: Nucleated cell counts were estimated from reference gene primer amplification. Assay used: immunoSEQ multiplex PCR; TCRdb lists only in-frame clones, some missing. The DNA was the basis for D and trimming; V, J and clone size are from that table. The sample carries roughly 340,000 clones, approximately 88% recorded once. The CDR3 is 13 residues long. CDR1 PRHDT and CDR2 FYEKMQ come from the germline V gene (reference sequence). Trimming took 5 bases from V and 10 from J, leaving 17 bases between them. The J gene is TRBJ1-1, the V gene TRBV13; D remains ambiguous. The sequence was collected from a woman aged 25 to 39 with COVID-19, enrolled during active disease. Sequences were obtained from peripheral blood. CDR3 in DNA: TGTGCCAGCAGCCATCTTCTTGCGCCGGGAGCTTTCTTT. Protein sequence: CASSHLLAPGAFF.